The rows below give T cell receptor beta chains drawn from one sample of a study of cytomegalovirus exposure and HLA in healthy donors. The table came from immunoSEQ multiplex PCR; TCRdb's copy has only in-frame clones and leaves some out. The table lists under 150,000 clones, about 85% of them singletons, with roughly 1.7% in the top ten. Sequencing input: PBMCs. The receptors shown here come from a boy aged 5-17 years in good health and CMV-seronegative. The CDR3 runs from the conserved cysteine through the conserved F or W. A D gene is named only where the DNA matches it firmly. The size field is filled for only some rows; it gives once, few, many or a size class.

>-|TRBD2|TRBV2|TRBJ2-7|14
TGTGCCAGCAGTGGACTAGCGAGGTTGGGGGAGCAGTACTTC
CASSGLARLGEQYF
>few|TRBD1|TRBV28|TRBJ1-2|13
TGTGCCAGCAGCCCGGGACAGGGGATAACCTACACCTTC
CASSPGQGITYTF
>once|-|TRBV6-5|TRBJ2-3|11
TGTGCCAGCAGCCAGGGGGATACGCAGTATTTT
CASSQGDTQYF
>-|-|TRBV10-3|TRBJ1-2|12
TGTGCCATCAGCACAGGGTTAAGTGGCTACACCTTC
CAISTGLSGYTF
>-|TRBD2|TRBV7-9|TRBJ2-7|17
TGTGCCAGCAGCTTAGGGGGACTAGCGGGGGACACCTACGAGCAGTACTTC
CASSLGGLAGDTYEQYF
>-|-|TRBV4-3|TRBJ1-6|17
TGCGCCAGCAGCCAAGATAGGAGACAGATCGCGCTATTCACCCTCCACTTT
CASSQDRRQIALFTLHF
>-|-|TRBV13|TRBJ2-1|14
TGTGCCAACGGAAACAGGGGGGGGTACAATGAGCAGTTCTTC
CANGNRGGYNEQFF
>-|-|TRBV6-1|TRBJ2-7|16
TGTGCCAGCAGTGAATTCGTGGACACCAACTCCTACGAGCAGTACTTC
CASSEFVDTNSYEQYF
>-|-|TRBV6-1|TRBJ2-7|10
TGTGCCAGCGAACATTACGAGCAGTACTTC
CASEHYEQYF
>-|-|TRBV5-1|TRBJ2-7|12
TGCGCCAGCAGCTTCGGAGTGCGAGAGCAGTACTTC
CASSFGVREQYF
>-|-|TRBV9|TRBJ2-3|17
TGTGCCAGCAGCCCCATATTAGGGGGGGAAGGCACAGATACGCAGTATTTT
CASSPILGGEGTDTQYF
>-|-|TRBV2|TRBJ1-1|13
TGTGCCAGCAGTGAATCCATGAACACTGAAGCTTTCTTT
CASSESMNTEAFF
>-|-|TRBV6-5|TRBJ2-3|13
TGTGCCAGCAGCGCGGGGTACACAGATACGCAGTATTTT
CASSAGYTDTQYF
>-|TRBD1|TRBV4-3|TRBJ2-4|20
TGCGCCATTGCGCTCTCTCGAGGGACAGGGCGGTCCGTGGCCAAAAACATTCAGTACTTC
CAIALSRGTGRSVAKNIQYF
>-|TRBD1|TRBV18|TRBJ2-2|15
TGTGCCAGCTCGCCGGGACAGGCAACGACCGGGGAGCTGTTTTTT
CASSPGQATTGELFF
>few|-|TRBV5-6|TRBJ2-7|12
TGTGCCAGCAGCTTGCGCTACTACGAGCAGTACTTC
CASSLRYYEQYF
>-|-|TRBV14|TRBJ1-1|14
TGTGCCAGCAGCCCCCATTCAATGAACACTGAAGCTTTCTTT
CASSPHSMNTEAFF
>-|TRBD1|TRBV18|TRBJ1-1|15
TGTGCCAGCTCAACCGGGACAGGGATGAACACTGAAGCTTTCTTT
CASSTGTGMNTEAFF
>-|TRBD1|TRBV5-1|TRBJ1-6|14
TGCGCCAGCAGCTTAGGACAGGCTAATTCACCCCTCCACTTT
CASSLGQANSPLHF
>-|TRBD1|TRBV6-5|TRBJ1-2|14
TGTGCCAGCAGTTACGCGGGACAGGGGAATGGCTACACCTTC
CASSYAGQGNGYTF
>-|-|TRBV5-1|TRBJ1-1|14
TGCGCCAGCAGCTTGGTCGAGTTGAACACTGAAGCTTTCTTT
CASSLVELNTEAFF
>-|-|TRBV4-3|TRBJ2-3|16
TGCGCCAGCAGCCAAGATCCGGCCGGGAGCACAGATACGCAGTATTTT
CASSQDPAGSTDTQYF
>few|-|TRBV4-1|TRBJ2-2|13
TGCGCCAGCAGCCACAAAGAGGGTTGGGAGCTGTTTTTT
CASSHKEGWELFF
>-|TRBD1|TRBV5-8|TRBJ1-1|15
TGTGCCAGCAGCTTGGATAACAGGGGAAACACTGAAGCTTTCTTT
CASSLDNRGNTEAFF
>-|-|TRBV2|TRBJ1-1|10
TGTGCCAGTCGACAGACTGAAGCTTTCTTT
CASRQTEAFF
>once|-|TRBV30|TRBJ1-4|14
TGTGCCTGGAGCCCAGGACAGCTTAATGAAAAACTGTTTTTT
CAWSPGQLNEKLFF
>-|TRBD2|TRBV29-1|TRBJ2-3|15
TGCAGCGTTGTTCTGGCGGGAGGTTCAGCAGATACGCAGTATTTT
CSVVLAGGSADTQYF
>-|-|TRBV2|TRBJ1-1|12
TGTGCCAGCAGTGCGGGGAACACTGAAGCTTTCTTT
CASSAGNTEAFF
>-|-|TRBV4-1|TRBJ1-1|16
TGCGCCAGCAGCCAAGAGGGGAGAAGCTGGGACACTGAAGCTTTCTTT
CASSQEGRSWDTEAFF
>-|TRBD2|TRBV25-1|TRBJ2-7|18
TGTGCCAGCAGTGAATATTTACTCAGGGCTAGCGGGAGCTACGAGCAGTACTTC
CASSEYLLRASGSYEQYF
>once|-|TRBV15|TRBJ1-1|15
TGTGCCACCAGCAGAGAGAGGGGGGGGTTCACTGAAGCTTTCTTT
CATSRERGGFTEAFF
>-|TRBD1|TRBV30|TRBJ1-5|13
TGTGCTTGGAGTCCCCAGGGGGATCAGCCCCAGCATTTT
CAWSPQGDQPQHF
>once|-|TRBV14|TRBJ1-1|12
TGTGCCAGCAGCCAAGGGTTCTATGAAGCTTTCTTT
CASSQGFYEAFF
>-|TRBD1|TRBV19|TRBJ1-5|23
TGTGCCAGTAGTAATCGGGTACGAACGGGACAGCATATACAACCATATAGCAATCAGCCCCAGCATTTT
CASSNRVRTGQHIQPYSNQPQHF
>few|-|TRBV6-7|TRBJ2-4|15
TGTGCCAGCAGTTACTCGACAGGGGAGGGGAACATTCAGTACTTC
CASSYSTGEGNIQYF
>-|-|TRBV7-9|TRBJ2-1|15
TGTGCCAGCAGCCGCATCACGGGGTACTACAATGAGCAGTTCTTC
CASSRITGYYNEQFF
>-|-|TRBV7-8|TRBJ1-4|16
TGTGCCAGCAGCTTCTTAGGAGGTGCAACTAATGAAAAACTGTTTTTT
CASSFLGGATNEKLFF
>-|-|TRBV5-4|TRBJ2-3|14
TGTGCCAGCACCTGGACTTCTAGCACAGATACGCAGTATTTT
CASTWTSSTDTQYF
>-|TRBD2|TRBV11-3|TRBJ2-3|15
TGTGCCAGCAGCTCGCAGCGGGGGGGGATGGATACGCAGTATTTT
CASSSQRGGMDTQYF
>-|TRBD1|TRBV6-5|TRBJ2-2|14
TGTGCCAGCAGTACGACAGGGGCGGCCGGGGAGCTGTTTTTT
CASSTTGAAGELFF
>-|-|TRBV15|TRBJ2-5|16
TGTGCCACCAGCAGAGGCCCTGGACGTAGAGGGGAGACCCAGTACTTC
CATSRGPGRRGETQYF
>once|TRBD2|TRBV7-6|TRBJ2-3|13
TGTGCCAGCAGCATGACTAGCATTTATACGCAGTATTTT
CASSMTSIYTQYF
>-|-|TRBV5-1|TRBJ1-6|16
TGCGCCAGCAGCCTCGACTATGGACAGTCGAATTCACCCCTCCACTTT
CASSLDYGQSNSPLHF
>few|-|TRBV6-5|TRBJ1-2|15
TGTGCCAGCAGTTACGACCCAGAGCCCCTCGGGGGCTACACCTTC
CASSYDPEPLGGYTF
>-|TRBD1|TRBV28|TRBJ1-2|14
TGTGCCAGCTCCCCGACAGGGAATACCTATGGCTACACCTTC
CASSPTGNTYGYTF
>-|-|TRBV2|TRBJ1-1|14
TGTGCCAGCAGTGAGGACAGTTGGAACACTGAAGCTTTCTTT
CASSEDSWNTEAFF
>-|-|TRBV5-6|TRBJ1-5|15
TGTGCCAGCAGCTTTGGCCCGAATGGCAATCAGCCCCAGCATTTT
CASSFGPNGNQPQHF
>-|TRBD2|TRBV13|TRBJ2-7|13
TGTGCCAGCAGCCCCCCCAGCGGGGTCGAGCAGTACTTC
CASSPPSGVEQYF
>-|TRBD1|TRBV5-4|TRBJ1-6|15
TGTGCCAGCGGGTTCTCGGGACAGGGTTATTCACCCCTCCACTTT
CASGFSGQGYSPLHF
>once|TRBD2|TRBV6-5|TRBJ2-1|14
TGTGCCAGCAGACCTAGCGGGAGTAACAATGAGCAGTTCTTC
CASRPSGSNNEQFF
>-|-|TRBV9|TRBJ1-1|13
TGTGCCAGCAGCGCAAGGGGGGGAGGTGAAGCTTTCTTT
CASSARGGGEAFF
>-|TRBD1|TRBV10-2|TRBJ1-5|13
TGCGCCAGCAGTATGACAGGGAATCAGCCCCAGCATTTT
CASSMTGNQPQHF
>-|-|TRBV6-4|TRBJ1-6|16
TGTGCCAGGTCCCGGGGGGGTCTATCCTATAATTCACCCCTCCACTTT
CARSRGGLSYNSPLHF
>-|-|TRBV9|TRBJ2-2|15
TGTGCCAGCAGCGTAGAAGCGGCCCTCACCGGGGAGCTGTTTTTT
CASSVEAALTGELFF
>-|TRBD1|TRBV9|TRBJ1-1|15
TGTGCCAGCAGCGCACAGGGACAGAGGAACACTGAAGCTTTCTTT
CASSAQGQRNTEAFF